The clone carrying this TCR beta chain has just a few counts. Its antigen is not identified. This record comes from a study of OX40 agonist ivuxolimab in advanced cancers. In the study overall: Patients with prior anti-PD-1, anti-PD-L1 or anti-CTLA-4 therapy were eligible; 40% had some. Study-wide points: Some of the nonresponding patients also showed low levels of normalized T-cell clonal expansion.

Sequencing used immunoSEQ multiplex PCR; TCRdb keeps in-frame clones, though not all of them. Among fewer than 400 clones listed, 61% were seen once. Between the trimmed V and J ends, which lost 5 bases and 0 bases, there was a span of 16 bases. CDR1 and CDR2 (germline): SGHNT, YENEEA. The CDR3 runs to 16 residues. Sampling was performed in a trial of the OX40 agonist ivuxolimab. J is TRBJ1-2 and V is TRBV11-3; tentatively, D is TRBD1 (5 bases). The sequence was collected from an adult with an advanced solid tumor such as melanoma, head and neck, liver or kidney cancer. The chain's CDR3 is CASSRKGATTNYGYTF. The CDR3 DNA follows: TGTGCCAGCAGCCGGAAAGGGGCGACCACTAACTATGGCTACACCTTC.